A single sample gave rise to the 29 T cell receptor beta chains below, sequenced in a study of cytomegalovirus exposure and HLA in healthy donors. Sequencing used immunoSEQ multiplex PCR; TCRdb keeps in-frame clones, though not all of them. The sample records nearly 80,000 clones, roughly 93% being singletons. What was sequenced was PBMCs. The receptor set was obtained from a woman under 40 in good health and CMV-seronegative.

The chain uses TRBV30 and TRBJ2-5; perhaps TRBD2 as D (5 bases). The CDR3 consists of 12 residues. The germline gives CDR1 GTSNPN, CDR2 SVGIG (reference sequence). V was pared by 2 bases and J by 5 bases, with 9 bases between. The CDR3: CAWSPRGETQYF. In DNA, the CDR3 is TGTGCCTGGAGTCCGCGCGGGGAGACCCAGTACTTC.

The chain is built from TRBV30 and TRBJ2-5; the match to TRBD2 covers 8 bases. CDR3 length: 15 amino acids. The germline gives CDR1 GTSNPN, CDR2 SVGIG (reference sequence). Losses at the gene ends were 0 bases for V and 5 bases for J; bases not matched to a gene: 8. This CDR3 reads CAWSVRGAGVETQYF. Written as DNA, the CDR3 is TGTGCCTGGAGTGTACGGGGAGCGGGGGTGGAGACCCAGTACTTC. Looking up the rest from reference TRBV30 and TRBJ2-5 gives the full variable domain: SQTIHQWPATLVQPVGSPLSLECTVEGTSNPNLYWYRQAAGRGLQLLFYSVGIGQISSEVPQNLSASRPQDRQFILSSKKLLLSDSGFYLCAWSVRGAGVETQYFGPGTRLLVL.

The chain employs TRBV6-1 and TRBJ1-1; 7 nucleotides agree with TRBD1. CDR1 is MNHNS and CDR2 is SASEGT in the germline V gene. This CDR3 has 14 residues. The V and J ends lost 6 bases and 4 bases, in that order; junction bases with no gene match: 8. The CDR3 spells CASSSHDRATEAFF. DNA for the CDR3: TGTGCCAGCAGCAGCCACGACAGGGCCACTGAAGCTTTCTTT.

This clone occurred a few times. The chain links TRBV18 to TRBJ1-2; TRBD1 might be the D (5 bases). Germline V gene lookup returns CDR1 KGHSH and CDR2 LQKENI. The CDR3 is made up of 15 amino acids. V was pared by 4 bases and J by 5 bases, with 17 bases between. The CDR3 nucleotides read TGTGCCAGCTCACTCACCGATCAGGGAAAGTATGGCTACACCTTC. Translated: CASSLTDQGKYGYTF. The variable domain in full, with the rest retrieved from reference TRBV18 and TRBJ1-2, is NAGVMQNPRHLVRRRGQEARLRCSPMKGHSHVYWYRQLPEEGLKFMVYLQKENIIDESGMPKERFSAEFPKEGPSILRIQQVVRGDSAAYFCASSLTDQGKYGYTFGSGTRLTVV.

This chain links TRBV5-4 with TRBJ2-1, with 12 bases fitting TRBD2. Germline V lookup: CDR1 SGHNT, CDR2 YYREEE (reference sequence). After removal of 2 bases from V and 5 bases from J, the junction contained 5 bases not matched to a gene. CDR3 length: 16 amino acids. The CDR3 here is CASSLLAGGLNNEQFF. CDR3 nucleotide sequence: TGTGCCAGCAGCTTACTAGCGGGAGGCCTTAACAATGAGCAGTTCTTC.

The chain combines TRBV7-9 with TRBJ2-3, with 7 nucleotides matching TRBD2. Germline V gives CDR1 SEHNR, CDR2 FQNEAQ (reference sequence). The CDR3 runs to 16 residues. V gave up 0 bases and J gave up 1 base; unmatched junction bases: 4. Written as DNA, the CDR3 is TGTGCCAGCAGCTTAGCACGGGGGGTCGGCACAGATACGCAGTATTTT. Translation: CASSLARGVGTDTQYF.

V gene TRBV5-6 combines with J gene TRBJ1-2; no clear D gene. The CDR3 totals 15 residues. Germline-derived CDR1 and CDR2 are SGHDT and YYEEEE. Between the trimmed V and J ends, which lost 0 bases and 6 bases, there was a span of 15 bases. As DNA, the CDR3 is TGTGCCAGCAGCTTGGGAGGAGGTAGGATTGATGGCTACACCTTC. As protein: CASSLGGGRIDGYTF.

The chain combines TRBV30 with TRBJ2-7; TRBD2 is a possible D gene (7 bases). CDR1 GTSNPN and CDR2 SVGIG come from the germline V gene (reference sequence). The CDR3 is 14 amino acids. V lost 2 bases, J lost 6 bases, and 17 bases lay in between. The CDR3 nucleotides are TGTGCCTGGAGTCGGGGGACGGGGGGCGGCGAGCAGTACTTC. This sequence encodes CAWSRGTGGGEQYF.

The chain carries TRBV10-1 and TRBJ1-1, with D possibly being TRBD1 (6 bases). In germline, CDR1 is WNHNN, CDR2 SYGVQD (reference sequence). Trimming stripped 7 bases from V and 3 bases from J, with 15 bases between. This CDR3 is 14 amino acids long. CDR3 loop: CASIGLGTYTEAFF. The CDR3 region has the DNA TGCGCCAGCATAGGCCTAGGGACATACACTGAAGCTTTCTTT.

The chain is built from TRBV7-3 and TRBJ2-1; 11 nucleotides match TRBD1. The CDR3 loop spans 13 amino acids. Germline trimming cut 4 bases from V and 9 bases from J; bases unmatched to any gene: 2. Germline CDR1 reads SGHTA; CDR2 reads FQGTGA. In DNA, the CDR3 is TGTGCCAGCAGCTGGGGACAGGGGGGTGAGCAGTTCTTC. It translates to CASSWGQGGEQFF. Together with reference TRBV7-3 and TRBJ2-1, the CDR3 gives the full variable domain: GAGVSQTPSNKVTEKGKYVELRCDPISGHTALYWYRQSLGQGPEFLIYFQGTGAADDSGLPNDRFFAVRPEGSVSTLKIQRTERGDSAVYLCASSWGQGGEQFFGPGTRLTVL.

This clone came up once. The chain recombines TRBV28 with TRBJ2-7; tentative D call: TRBD2 (5 bases). This CDR3 comprises 15 residues. V dropped 6 bases and J dropped 5 bases, with 20 bases sitting between them. Germline V gene lookup returns CDR1 MDHEN and CDR2 SYDVKM. The CDR3 loop reads CASRQGAGVENEQYF. CDR3 nucleotide sequence: TGTGCCAGCAGGCAAGGCGCCGGGGTGGAGAACGAGCAGTACTTC.

J is TRBJ2-1 and V is TRBV15, with TRBD2 matching over 10 bases. Germline CDR1 and CDR2: LNHNV and YYDKDF (reference sequence). This CDR3 has 15 amino acids. Trimming took 4 bases from V and 3 from J; bases not matched to a gene: 3. CDR3 sequence reads: CATSIRTSGYNEQFF. As DNA, the CDR3 is TGTGCCACCAGCATTAGGACTAGCGGCTACAATGAGCAGTTCTTC. Drawing the rest from reference TRBV15 and TRBJ2-1, the complete variable domain is DAMVIQNPRYQVTQFGKPVTLSCSQTLNHNVMYWYQQKSSQAPKLLFHYYDKDFNNEADTPDNFQSRRPNTSFCFLDIRSPGLGDTAMYLCATSIRTSGYNEQFFGPGTRLTVL.

This CDR3 is CSVEDRSYGYTF. As DNA, the CDR3 is TGCAGCGTTGAAGATCGCAGCTATGGCTACACCTTC. This chain uses TRBV29-1 with TRBJ1-2; D not certain. The CDR3 has 12 amino acids. V was pared by 0 bases and J by 4 bases, with 6 bases between. Per germline, CDR1 SQVTM and CDR2 ANQGSEA.

The chain employs TRBV19 and TRBJ2-2; D not resolved. V lost 5 bases and J lost 6, with 13 bases in between. The CDR3 has 14 residues. Germline V CDR1 and CDR2: LNHDA, SQIVND (reference sequence). The chain's CDR3 is CASSFQTSAGELFF. CDR3 DNA sequence: TGTGCCAGTAGTTTCCAGACTTCGGCCGGGGAGCTGTTTTTT.

V is TRBV6-6 and J is TRBJ2-2; TRBD1 agrees at 8 bases. The CDR3 has 13 residues. The V and J ends lost 6 bases and 6 bases, in that order; junction bases with no gene match: 3. In germline, CDR1 is MNHNY, CDR2 SVGAGI (reference sequence). For the CDR3, the DNA is TGTGCCAGCAGGATGACAGGGGCCGGGGAGCTGTTTTTT. It yields the protein CASRMTGAGELFF.

The chain has TRBV30 and TRBJ1-2; perhaps TRBD1 as D (6 bases). The CDR3 extends over 15 amino acids. V was trimmed by 0 bases and J by 9 bases, leaving 20 bases between them. CDR1 and CDR2 (germline): GTSNPN, SVGIG (reference sequence). The CDR3 region has the DNA TGTGCCTGGAGTGTACGTGCCAGGGGTTTAGGGAGCTACACCTTC. Amino acids: CAWSVRARGLGSYTF.

The chain recombines TRBV7-2 with TRBJ1-1, with 7 bases matching TRBD1. V lost 1 base to trimming and J lost 9 bases; unmatched junction nucleotides: 14. This CDR3 is built from 16 residues. Germline CDR1 is SGHTA and CDR2 is FQGNSA. In DNA form, the CDR3 reads TGTGCCAGCAGCTTAGTTATGCCAGGGGGACGTCTTCAAGCTTTCTTT. It specifies CASSLVMPGGRLQAFF.

The chain is built from TRBV29-1 and TRBJ1-2, with 10 bases identical to TRBD1. With 4 bases clipped from V and 7 bases from J, the junction kept 6 bases outside the gene matches. The CDR3 runs 13 residues. Germline CDR1 SQVTM, CDR2 ANQGSEA. CDR3 nucleotide sequence: TGCAGCGTTGCCCGACAGGGGGCAGGTGGCTACACCTTC. Protein: CSVARQGAGGYTF.

V gene TRBV5-6 combines with J gene TRBJ2-7; the match to TRBD1 covers 7 bases. Germline V gene data show CDR1 as SGHDT and CDR2 as YYEEEE. The CDR3 consists of 14 residues. Unmatched junction bases numbered 2, after V lost 0 bases and J lost 2 bases. The CDR3 nucleotides are TGTGCCAGCAGCTTGGGACAGGGACCCTACGAGCAGTACTTC. It translates to CASSLGQGPYEQYF.

V usage is TRBV7-9 and J usage is TRBJ2-3; 10 bases map to TRBD1. This CDR3 is 16 amino acids long. Germline V gene lookup returns CDR1 SEHNR and CDR2 FQNEAQ (reference sequence). J was trimmed by 3 bases and V by 5 bases; bases with no gene match: 8. The CDR3 bases are TGTGCCAGCAGCCATGACAGGGGGCGCTCAACAGATACGCAGTATTTT. This codes for CASSHDRGRSTDTQYF.

Here the CDR3 DNA reads TGCGCCAGCAGCCAAGTACTGCGACTAAAGCGGGGGCCTAGCACAGATACGCAGTATTTT. Protein product: CASSQVLRLKRGPSTDTQYF. This chain links TRBV4-1 with TRBJ2-3, with 8 bases aligning to TRBD2. J was trimmed by 0 bases and V by 1 base; bases with no gene match: 15. The CDR3 spans 20 residues. The germline V gene has CDR1 MGHRA and CDR2 YSYEKL.

CDR3 DNA sequence: TGTGCCAGCTCACGGCGGGGCACTGAAGCTTTCTTT. Amino acids: CASSRRGTEAFF. This chain joins TRBV18 and TRBJ1-1; no clear D. The CDR3 sequence is 12 residues long. V was shortened by 4 bases and J by 4 bases, with 7 bases between the two germline ends. Germline CDR1 is KGHSH and CDR2 is LQKENI.

This clone was observed a few times. V gene TRBV6-5 combines with J gene TRBJ1-2; 7 bases map to TRBD1. Germline loops: CDR1 MNHEY, CDR2 SVGAGI. Germline trimming cut 7 bases from V and 4 bases from J; bases unmatched to any gene: 12. The CDR3 length is 15 residues. The DNA for the CDR3 is TGTGCCAGCACTGCCGCTCAGACAGGGAGCTATGGCTACACCTTC. Translated: CASTAAQTGSYGYTF.

This clone appeared once. The V call is TRBV6-5, the J call TRBJ2-3, with TRBD1 matching over 8 bases. The length of the CDR3 is 16 residues. With 1 base clipped from V and 6 bases from J, the junction kept 9 bases outside the gene matches. Germline-derived CDR1 and CDR2 are MNHEY and SVGAGI. The CDR3 sequence: CASSYFGTGLKDTQYF. CDR3 DNA sequence: TGTGCCAGCAGTTACTTCGGGACAGGCCTCAAGGATACGCAGTATTTT.

The chain has TRBV7-2 and TRBJ1-2; unclear D gene. The germline V gene encodes CDR1 SGHTA and CDR2 FQGNSA. Trimming took off 3 bases at V and 0 bases at J, with 8 bases between the two ends. CDR3 length: 14 residues. DNA for the CDR3: TGTGCCAGCAGCTTCGGAGGGACTAACTATGGCTACACCTTC. Translated: CASSFGGTNYGYTF.

The chain has TRBV5-1 and TRBJ1-1; 8 bases are a match to TRBD1. The CDR3 is made up of 15 amino acids. Losses at the gene ends were 1 base for V and 4 bases for J; bases not matched to a gene: 6. CDR1 is SGHRS, CDR2 YFSETQ, per germline. CDR3 residues: CASSLQGAESTEAFF. Written as DNA, the CDR3 is TGCGCCAGCAGCTTGCAGGGGGCAGAAAGCACTGAAGCTTTCTTT.

This clone was counted at least ten times. CDR3 nucleotides: TGTGCCAGCAGCCAAGATAATATCGGGATCCGAGATGGGTACTATGGCTACACCTTC. Translation gives CASSQDNIGIRDGYYGYTF. The gene calls are TRBV4-2 and TRBJ1-2; D remains ambiguous. Trimming cost V 0 bases and J 3 bases, with 23 bases left between them. The CDR3 sequence is 19 residues long. The V gene's germline CDR1 is LGHNA and CDR2 YNFKEQ.

CDR3: CASSPSYPGKLFF. In DNA form, the CDR3 reads TGCGCCAGCAGCCCTTCTTACCCGGGTAAACTGTTTTTT. The gene calls are TRBV23-1 and TRBJ1-4; D is undetermined. TRBV23-1 qualifies as an ORF whose function is uncertain. V lost 6 bases and J 11 bases, leaving 16 bases between the germline ends. CDR3 size: 13 residues.

The chain uses TRBV19 and TRBJ1-2; weak D call: TRBD1 (5 bases). Deletions cut 3 bases from V and 5 bases from J, with 10 bases between. This CDR3 comprises 13 residues. Per the germline V gene, CDR1 is LNHDA and CDR2 is SQIVND (reference sequence). The CDR3, as DNA: TGTGCCAGTAGTATTCAGGGTAATTATGGCTACACCTTC. It specifies CASSIQGNYGYTF.